This TCR beta chain was sequenced in a study of blood T cell repertoires in COVID-19. About the study: Acute-phase and convalescent COVID-19 samples originated in the United States, Italy and Spain. The analysed material was cDNA or gDNA that came from T cells, B-cell-depleted T cells, or PBMCs.

As handled by the study authors: Using reference gene primer amplification, nucleated cell counts were estimated. TCRdb's copy holds only in-frame clones and misses some; the assay was immunoSEQ multiplex PCR. The V and J calls and clone size are taken from that table; D and trimming were inferred from the DNA. The sample consists of a few hundred thousand clones, 70% to 85% of them appearing once. Germline V lookup: CDR1 LGHDT, CDR2 YNNKEL (reference sequence). CDR3 size: 14 residues. The J segment lost 1 base and the V segment lost 3 bases, leaving 2 bases of the junction unmatched. The origin of this receptor is an elderly man with acute or convalescent COVID-19. This sequence joins TRBV3-1 (or the pseudogene TRBV3-2) and TRBJ1-1; TRBD1 matches 7 bases. Input material: peripheral blood. The CDR3 loop is CASSHGDRNTEAFF. The CDR3 DNA is TGTGCCAGCAGCCATGGGGACAGGAACACTGAAGCTTTCTTT.